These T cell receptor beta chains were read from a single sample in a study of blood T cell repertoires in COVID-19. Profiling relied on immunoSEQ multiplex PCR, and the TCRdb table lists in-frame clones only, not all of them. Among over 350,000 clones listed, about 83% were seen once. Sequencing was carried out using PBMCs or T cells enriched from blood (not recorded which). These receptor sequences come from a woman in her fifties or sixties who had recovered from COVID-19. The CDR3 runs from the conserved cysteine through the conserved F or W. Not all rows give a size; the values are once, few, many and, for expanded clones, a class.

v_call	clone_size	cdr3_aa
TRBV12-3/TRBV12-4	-	CASSSGDSYEQYF
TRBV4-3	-	CASSQDIGNTGELFF
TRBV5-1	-	CASSLGGTANEQYF
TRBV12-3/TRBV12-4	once	CASRYTSGETQYF
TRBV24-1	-	CATSDLMAYPNEKLFF
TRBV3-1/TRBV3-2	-	CASSQSPYEQYF
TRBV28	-	CASSSSGGPQETQYF
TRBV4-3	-	CASSQESLGLAGTAGELFF
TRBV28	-	CASSLIDAGRQPQHF
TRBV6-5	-	CATKVGGTHNEQFF
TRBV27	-	CASSLSNRGVEQYF
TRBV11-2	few	CASSSRSLFGTEAFF
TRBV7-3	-	CASRETSNTEAFF
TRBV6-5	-	CASSPLGATYEQYF
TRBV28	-	CASSFVAADTDTQYF
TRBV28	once	CASLGGELLYEQYF
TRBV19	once	CASSIDRGTDTQYF
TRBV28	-	CASTGPLSGNTIYF
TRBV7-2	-	CASSRGGDEKLFF
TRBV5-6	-	CASSLLGPRDTQYF
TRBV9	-	CASSADIQRPYGYTF
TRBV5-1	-	CASSADGQYGYTF
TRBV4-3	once	CASSQDRNTEAFF
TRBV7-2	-	CASSFRTSGEKNIQYF
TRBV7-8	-	CAGTEAGLPMKKQFF
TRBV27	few	CASSLFGEPNTEAFF
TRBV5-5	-	CASSLVASGAHTDTQYF
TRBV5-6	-	CASSRDRDQPQHF
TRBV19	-	CASSIDRGLYNEQFF
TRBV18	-	CASSNVGGANEQFF
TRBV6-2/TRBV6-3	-	CASSYSSGETYQETQYF
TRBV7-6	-	CASSGQQNTEAFF